This section outlines one TCR beta chain sequence together with its context. What it recognizes is unknown. One junction end does not reproduce the germline sequence, and a read error may be involved. CDR3 length equals 11 residues. The germline CDR1 and CDR2 sequences are SGHTA and FQGNSA. The data stem from a study of blood T cells in healthy people across ages. At the level of the study: In model experiments, template switching was able to capture about one barcoded beta molecule for every two T cells that were present. Overall study results and limits: Donor CMV status was unknown, possibly confounding expanded clonotype changes.

Using a J-beta primer mix together with a sample-barcoded 5' primer, a second PCR was run for about 6 to 11 cycles. MiXCR, applied by TCRdb to the 5' RACE reads, yields one record per CDR3 protein. The table lists 1.5 million to 2 million distinct CDR3 sequences, roughly two fifths of them singletons. This clonotype originated in a human donor in good health. The V and J genes are TRBV7-2 and TRBJ2-4; D may be TRBD1 (6 bases). Sequencing was done on a sample of blood. Here the CDR3 DNA reads TGTGCCGGCAGCTTAGGGGGCATTCAGTACTTC. Amino acids: CAGSLGGIQYF.